One and the same sample provided the 29 T cell receptor beta chains below, sequenced in a study of blood T cell repertoires in COVID-19. Some clones are missing from TCRdb's copy, which holds only in-frame ones; the method was immunoSEQ multiplex PCR. The sample lists about 300,000 clones, about four fifths occurring once. Input material: peripheral blood. The receptors derive from a woman between 50 and 59 years old who had recovered from COVID-19.

The chain couples TRBV7-8 to TRBJ1-1; TRBD1 agrees at 8 bases. The CDR3 extends over 15 amino acids. Germline assignment: CDR1 SGHVS and CDR2 FQNEAQ. Trimming took 4 bases from V and 4 from J; bases not matched to a gene: 8. CDR3 region: CASSSDRVAGTEAFF. CDR3 coding DNA: TGTGCCAGCAGCTCGGACAGGGTGGCTGGCACTGAAGCTTTCTTT.

The genes are TRBV28 and TRBJ1-2; the match to TRBD1 covers 7 bases. Germline V gene data show CDR1 as MDHEN and CDR2 as SYDVKM. The ends lost 3 bases at V and 8 bases at J; junction bases unmatched: 6. This CDR3 is 13 amino acids long. CDR3 amino acids: CASSFDRVRGYTF. The CDR3 nucleotides read TGTGCCAGCAGTTTTGACAGGGTGCGGGGCTACACCTTC.

The chain links TRBV21-1 to TRBJ2-5; TRBD2 is the table's D call, not checked against the DNA. TRBV21-1 is assigned pseudogene status. The CDR3 covers 16 residues. CDR3 residues: CASSKGEGLLQETQYF. Written as DNA, the CDR3 is TGTGCCAGCAGCAAAGGGGAGGGACTACTCCAAGAGACCCAGTACTTC.

The chain couples TRBV30 to TRBJ1-2; 7 positions match TRBD1. In germline, CDR1 is GTSNPN, CDR2 SVGIG (reference sequence). V shed 0 bases and J 7 bases; nucleotides not matched to a gene: 17. The CDR3 contains 17 residues. The CDR3 DNA follows: TGTGCCTGGAGTGTTATAAGGAGACAGGGCACGCGTGGTGGCTACACCTTC. Amino acid sequence: CAWSVIRRQGTRGGYTF. The full variable domain, in which reference TRBV30 and TRBJ1-2 provide the parts outside the CDR3, is SQTIHQWPATLVQPVGSPLSLECTVEGTSNPNLYWYRQAAGRGLQLLFYSVGIGQISSEVPQNLSASRPQDRQFILSSKKLLLSDSGFYLCAWSVIRRQGTRGGYTFGSGTRLTVV.

The chain combines TRBV19 with TRBJ2-7, with TRBD2 identical over 9 bases. Germline CDR1 is LNHDA and CDR2 is SQIVND (reference sequence). CDR3 length equals 15 residues. Germline trimming cut 1 base from V and 1 base from J; bases unmatched to any gene: 2. CDR3 in DNA: TGTGCCAGTAGTATAGGACTAGCGGCTTCCTACGAGCAGTACTTC. The encoded protein is CASSIGLAASYEQYF.

This rearrangement joins TRBV28 to TRBJ2-5; TRBD2 is a possible D gene (6 bases). Germline loops: CDR1 MDHEN, CDR2 SYDVKM. This CDR3 is 15 amino acids long. Trimming shortened V by 6 bases and J by 4 bases, and 18 bases separated the two germline ends. CDR3 in amino acids: CASRGREPRGETQYF. For the CDR3, the DNA is TGTGCCAGCAGGGGCCGGGAGCCGCGGGGAGAGACCCAGTACTTC.

This clone was counted a few times. V usage is TRBV19 and J usage is TRBJ1-1; D might be TRBD1 (5 bases). The V gene's germline CDR1 is LNHDA and CDR2 SQIVND (reference sequence). The CDR3 is 17 residues long. The V end lost 10 bases, the J end lost 1 base, and 25 bases lay between the germline ends. CDR3 DNA: TGTGCCACCGCATTCCCTTCGGCGGGGGTCCAGAACACTGAAGCTTTCTTT. This sequence encodes CATAFPSAGVQNTEAFF.

J is TRBJ1-3 and V is TRBV27; D remains unclear. The CDR3 loop spans 14 amino acids. Germline-derived CDR1 and CDR2 are MNHEY and SMNVEV (reference sequence). V gave up 5 bases and J gave up 2 bases, with 10 bases separating them. The chain's CDR3 is CASSPGGTGNTIYF. CDR3 nucleotide sequence: TGTGCCAGCAGTCCCGGAGGGACTGGAAACACCATATATTTT.

The rearrangement links TRBV3-1 (or the pseudogene TRBV3-2) to TRBJ2-1, with D possibly TRBD1 on 7 matching bases. V shed 0 bases and J shed 0 bases, with 21 bases lying between them. Germline V gene lookup returns CDR1 LGHDT and CDR2 YNNKEL (reference sequence). The CDR3 spans 20 residues. The CDR3: CASSQDSSSGGDSSYNEQFF. CDR3 DNA sequence: TGTGCCAGCAGCCAAGATTCCTCTTCTGGCGGGGACAGCTCCTACAATGAGCAGTTCTTC.

The V gene is TRBV3-1 (or the pseudogene TRBV3-2), the J gene TRBJ1-2; D gene unclear. The V and J ends lost 0 bases and 6 bases respectively, with 11 bases between them. Germline V gene lookup returns CDR1 LGHDT and CDR2 YNNKEL (reference sequence). This CDR3 region has 14 residues. CDR3 in amino acids: CASSQDTGSHGYTF. In DNA form, the CDR3 reads TGTGCCAGCAGCCAAGATACCGGGTCCCATGGCTACACCTTC.

This clone was recorded once. The rearrangement uses TRBV27 and TRBJ2-7; TRBD2 matches 7 bases. With 3 bases clipped from V and 5 bases from J, the junction kept 10 bases outside the gene matches. Looked up from germline, CDR1 is MNHEY and CDR2 is SMNVEV (reference sequence). The CDR3 runs to 15 residues. The CDR3 DNA reads TGTGCCAGCAGTTTTGCGGGGAGGGTAATACACGAGCAGTACTTC. Translation: CASSFAGRVIHEQYF.

The rearrangement links TRBV6-7 to TRBJ2-7; TRBD1 aligns across 9 bases. TRBV6-7 is an ORF, and what it does is uncertain. The CDR3 consists of 13 residues. V lost 11 bases and J lost 11; bases outside the gene matches: 16. The CDR3 nucleotides are TGTGCCGGCCGACAGGGGGTCCTACGAGATAAGTACTTC. Its translation is CAGRQGVLRDKYF.

V usage is TRBV6-6 and J usage is TRBJ2-2; D perhaps matches TRBD2 (5 bases). V was cut by 7 bases and J by 1 base, with 13 bases left in between. Germline V CDR1 and CDR2: MNHNY, SVGAGI (reference sequence). CDR3 length equals 15 residues. This CDR3 reads CASKRGQQNTGELFF. CDR3 DNA sequence: TGTGCCAGCAAGCGAGGGCAACAGAACACCGGGGAGCTGTTTTTT.

The chain joins TRBV18 to TRBJ2-7, with TRBD2 matching over 13 bases. Germline CDR1 reads KGHSH; CDR2 reads LQKENI. Losses at the gene ends were 3 bases for V and 2 bases for J; bases not matched to a gene: 1. The CDR3 loop spans 15 amino acids. CDR3 sequence: CASSPGLAGAYEQYF. The CDR3 DNA reads as TGTGCCAGCTCACCCGGACTAGCGGGGGCCTACGAGCAGTACTTC.

The chain carries TRBV3-1 (or the pseudogene TRBV3-2) and TRBJ1-5, with 7 positions matching TRBD1. The germline CDR1 and CDR2 sequences are LGHDT and YNNKEL (reference sequence). With V trimmed by 6 bases and J by 11 bases, 10 bases remained unmatched. The CDR3 consists of 13 residues. The CDR3 here is CASRQYRGSAQHF. CDR3 in DNA: TGTGCCAGCAGGCAATACAGGGGATCAGCCCAGCATTTT.

This chain joins TRBV5-1 and TRBJ1-1; 8 bases fit TRBD1. Germline loops: CDR1 SGHRS, CDR2 YFSETQ. The CDR3 is 17 amino acids. V trimming: 0 bases; J trimming: 3 bases; junction bases outside the gene matches: 10. CDR3 DNA: TGCGCCAGCAGCTTGGGCACGCAGGGGGCGAGGGACACTGAAGCTTTCTTT. Residues: CASSLGTQGARDTEAFF.

The gene calls are TRBV4-1 and TRBJ2-5; 11 bases agree with TRBD2. The V segment lost 3 bases and the J segment 9 bases; nucleotides outside the gene matches: 9. Germline CDR1 MGHRA, CDR2 YSYEKL. The CDR3 runs to 15 residues. Here the CDR3 reads CASSQGTSGTQAQYF. In DNA, the CDR3 is TGCGCCAGCAGCCAGGGGACTAGCGGAACCCAGGCCCAGTACTTC.

This clone came up a few times. This chain connects TRBV28 to TRBJ1-1, with D uncertain. Germline V CDR1 and CDR2: MDHEN, SYDVKM. The CDR3 has 15 residues. Trimming pared 4 bases from V and 3 bases from J, leaving 15 bases between. The CDR3 reads CASSSPTGRYTEAFF. The CDR3 nucleotides read TGTGCCAGCAGTTCCCCTACGGGGAGGTACACTGAAGCTTTCTTT.

This clone has a handful of counts. The chain links TRBV19 to TRBJ1-5; 7 positions agree with TRBD1. This CDR3 contains 16 residues. Germline V gives CDR1 LNHDA, CDR2 SQIVND (reference sequence). With V trimmed by 5 bases and J by 0 bases, 7 bases remained unmatched. The CDR3 is CASSPGTVYSNQPQHF. In DNA, the CDR3 is TGTGCCAGTAGTCCCGGGACAGTCTATAGCAATCAGCCCCAGCATTTT.

This clone was found a few times. The V and J genes are TRBV28 and TRBJ1-2; 7 bases line up with TRBD1. Losses at the gene ends were 6 bases for V and 0 bases for J; bases not matched to a gene: 4. This CDR3 is built from 14 residues. CDR1 and CDR2 (germline): MDHEN, SYDVKM. The DNA for the CDR3 is TGTGCCAGCAGAACGACAGGGACTAACTATGGCTACACCTTC. Its protein is CASRTTGTNYGYTF.

On this clone itself: One junction end does not reproduce the germline sequence, and a read error may be involved. The chain links TRBV6-2 or TRBV6-3 to TRBJ2-1; 15 bases match TRBD2. The CDR3 covers 18 residues. Germline V gives CDR1 MNHEY, CDR2 SVGEGT. The CDR3 nucleotides read TGTGCCAGCAGTCACTCCTGGACTAGCGGGAGGGACTACAATGAGCAGTTCTTC. As protein: CASSHSWTSGRDYNEQFF.

The chain links TRBV27 to TRBJ1-1, with TRBD1 as a possible D gene (6 bases). This CDR3 has 13 amino acids. Germline assignment: CDR1 MNHEY and CDR2 SMNVEV (reference sequence). Trimming left V 6 bases short and J 1 base short, with 9 bases between. The CDR3, as DNA: TGTGCCAGCAGGCCGGGACAGAACACTGAAGCTTTCTTT. Its protein is CASRPGQNTEAFF.

The sample holds a few counts of this clone. The rearrangement joins TRBV29-1 to TRBJ2-2, with D unresolved. CDR3 size: 12 residues. Trimming stripped 4 bases from V and 6 bases from J, with 9 bases between. In germline, CDR1 is SQVTM, CDR2 ANQGSEA. DNA of the CDR3: TGCAGCGTTGTGAGCGACTCCGGGGAGCTGTTTTTT. It yields the protein CSVVSDSGELFF.

The rearrangement uses TRBV7-9 and TRBJ1-2, with D perhaps matching TRBD1 (6 bases). This CDR3 has 12 residues. V shed 9 bases and J shed 2 bases, with 10 bases lying between them. Germline V gene data show CDR1 as SEHNR and CDR2 as FQNEAQ (reference sequence). This chain's CDR3 is CARKGENYGYTF. CDR3 coding DNA: TGTGCCAGGAAGGGGGAAAACTATGGCTACACCTTC.

V and J are TRBV7-8 and TRBJ2-5, with D maybe TRBD2 (6 bases). Germline CDR1 reads SGHVS; CDR2 reads FQNEAQ. The V end lost 6 bases, the J end lost 5 bases, and 13 bases lay between the germline ends. CDR3 length: 13 residues. The CDR3 loop is CASRYPRGETQYF. CDR3 DNA sequence: TGTGCCAGCAGATACCCCCGGGGGGAGACCCAGTACTTC.

This chain joins TRBV20-1 and TRBJ2-7, with a weak D call TRBD2 (5 bases). CDR3 length: 11 residues. V was pared by 7 bases and J by 1 base, with 8 bases between. Germline CDR1 reads DFQATT; CDR2 reads SNEGSKA (reference sequence). CDR3 in amino acids: CSGRRSYEQYF. The DNA of the CDR3 is TGCAGTGGTCGGAGGTCCTACGAGCAGTACTTC.

The V gene is TRBV5-3, the J gene TRBJ2-7, with D hard to call. TRBV5-3 is given ORF status, its function remaining uncertain. The V and J ends lost 4 bases and 9 bases respectively, with 14 bases between them. The CDR3 has 12 residues. The CDR3 DNA is TGTGCCAGAAGCCTCCCGGTTGCGGTGCAGTACTTC. Translated, it gives CARSLPVAVQYF.

In its sample, this clone was seen once. The rearrangement links TRBV25-1 to TRBJ2-2; D is possibly TRBD1 (6 bases). The CDR3 consists of 17 residues. The V end lost 3 bases, the J end lost 3 bases, and 17 bases lay between the germline ends. Germline V gene sequence: CDR1 MGHDK, CDR2 SYGVNS. This CDR3 is CASSDPNRVSDTGELFF. The CDR3 nucleotides are TGTGCCAGCAGTGATCCCAACAGGGTAAGCGACACCGGGGAGCTGTTTTTT.

The V call is TRBV28, the J call TRBJ1-2; the D gene is possibly TRBD1 (6 bases). CDR3 length equals 15 residues. V dropped 5 bases and J dropped 2 bases, with 15 bases sitting between them. Germline assignment: CDR1 MDHEN and CDR2 SYDVKM. DNA for the CDR3: TGTGCCAGCAGTCCTCCACAGGGTATCAACTATGGCTACACCTTC. Translation gives CASSPPQGINYGYTF.